This T cell receptor beta chain was identified during a study of shared clonotypes between healthy human individuals. Sequencing was performed with immunoSEQ multiplex PCR; in TCRdb, only in-frame clones are kept and a portion is missing. The profile shows roughly 2.5 million clones, around 94% of them singletons. Germline lookup yields CDR1 LNHNV and CDR2 YYDKDF (reference sequence). Trimming at V came to 0 bases and at J to 6 bases, leaving 9 bases not matched to a gene. CDR3 length: 17 residues. Sequences were obtained from naive CD4+ T cells sorted from blood. Noted subset: CD45RA+ positively selected. The receptor was derived from a man aged 18 to 29 in good health. This chain connects TRBV15 to TRBJ2-7; 12 bases fit TRBD1. CDR3 sequence: CATSRDGTRDRGREQYF. In DNA, the CDR3 is TGTGCCACCAGCAGAGATGGAACTCGGGACAGGGGGCGCGAGCAGTACTTC.